This T cell receptor beta chain was captured in a study of blood T cell repertoires in COVID-19. Overall study: There were acute and convalescent COVID-19 samples, and they came from the United States, Italy and Spain.

Clones were sequenced by immunoSEQ multiplex PCR, and TCRdb holds only the in-frame ones, with some missing. The sample includes about 330,000 clones, about 90% of them seen just once. This TCR derives from a woman in her twenties or thirties who had recovered from COVID-19. The sequencing sample was made of PBMCs or T cells enriched from blood (not recorded which).

The CDR3 region is CASTSGRDEAFF. The CDR3 region has the DNA TGTGCCAGCACATCTGGGCGGGATGAAGCTTTCTTT. V gene TRBV13 combines with J gene TRBJ1-1, with D uncertain. Trimming shortened V by 7 bases and J by 7 bases, and 13 bases separated the two germline ends. This CDR3 region has 12 residues. Germline lookup yields CDR1 PRHDT and CDR2 FYEKMQ (reference sequence). Variable domain in full (rest from reference TRBV13 and TRBJ1-1): AAGVIQSPRHLIKEKRETATLKCYPIPRHDTVYWYQQGPGQDPQFLISFYEKMQSDKGSIPDRFSAQQFSDYHSELNMSSLELGDSALYFCASTSGRDEAFFGQGTRLTVV.